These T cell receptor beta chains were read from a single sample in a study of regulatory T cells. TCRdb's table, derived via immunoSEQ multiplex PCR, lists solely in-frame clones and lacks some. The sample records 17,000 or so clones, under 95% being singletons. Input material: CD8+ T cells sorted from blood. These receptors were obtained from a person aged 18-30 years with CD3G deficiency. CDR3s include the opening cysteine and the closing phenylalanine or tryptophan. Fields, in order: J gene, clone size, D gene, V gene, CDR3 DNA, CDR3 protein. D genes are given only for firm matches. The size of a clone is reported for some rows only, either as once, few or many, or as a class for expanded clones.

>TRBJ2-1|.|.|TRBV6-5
TGTGCCAGCAGTTTGGGTAGACGGAATGAGCAGTTCTTC
CASSLGRRNEQFF
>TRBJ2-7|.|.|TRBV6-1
TGTGCCAGCAGTGAAGCACCGGACAGCTCCTACGAGCAGTACTTC
CASSEAPDSSYEQYF
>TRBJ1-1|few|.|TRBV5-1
TGCGCCAGCAGCTTGGACCAGGGGAACACTGAAGCTTTCTTT
CASSLDQGNTEAFF
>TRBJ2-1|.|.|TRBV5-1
TGCGCCTCAGGGACCGGACCGGGGGAGTACAATGAGCAGTTCTTC
CASGTGPGEYNEQFF
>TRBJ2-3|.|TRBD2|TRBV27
TGTGCCAGCAGTCTTACACCGGGACTAGCGGGCGCAGATACGCAGTATTTT
CASSLTPGLAGADTQYF
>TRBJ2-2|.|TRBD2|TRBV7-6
TGTGCCAGCAGCTTCGGGGGGGCCGGGGAGCTGTTTTTT
CASSFGGAGELFF
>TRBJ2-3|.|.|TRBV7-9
TGTGCCAGCAGCTTCACCCGAGGGGCAGGGGTAGCAGATACGCAGTATTTT
CASSFTRGAGVADTQYF
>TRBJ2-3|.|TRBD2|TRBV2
TGTGCCAGCAACAAAACTAGCGGGGAGGCAGATACGCAGTATTTT
CASNKTSGEADTQYF
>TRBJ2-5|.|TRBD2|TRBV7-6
TGTGCCAGCAGCCCCCCGGGGGGTGGAGAGACCCAGTACTTC
CASSPPGGGETQYF
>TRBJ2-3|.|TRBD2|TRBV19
TGTGCCAGTAGTATAGTCGGCGGGAGCAGCACAGATACGCAGTATTTT
CASSIVGGSSTDTQYF
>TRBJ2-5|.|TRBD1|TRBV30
TGTGCCTGGAGTGGTGACAGGGGGTACCAAGAGACCCAGTACTTC
CAWSGDRGYQETQYF
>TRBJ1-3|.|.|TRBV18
TGTGCCAGCTCACAGGACAGATCTGGAAACACCATATATTTT
CASSQDRSGNTIYF
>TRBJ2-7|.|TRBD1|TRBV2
TGTGCCAGCTACAAGGGGGCAACGCAGTACTTC
CASYKGATQYF
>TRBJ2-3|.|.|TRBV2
TGTGCCAGCATTGACGGGACTACGCAGTATTTT
CASIDGTTQYF
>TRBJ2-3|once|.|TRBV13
TGTGCCAGCAGCTCCGAGGAGTATACGCAGTATTTT
CASSSEEYTQYF
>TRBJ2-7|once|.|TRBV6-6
TGTGCCAGCAGTTACGGGCAGTGGATCTACGAGCAGTACTTC
CASSYGQWIYEQYF
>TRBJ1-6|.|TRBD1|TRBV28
TGTGCCAGCAGTTCCCACGGGACAGGATATAATTCACCCCTCCACTTT
CASSSHGTGYNSPLHF
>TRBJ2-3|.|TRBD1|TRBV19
TGTGCCAGTAGTATTGGGACAGGGGCGACAGATACGCAGTATTTT
CASSIGTGATDTQYF
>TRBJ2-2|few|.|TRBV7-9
TGTGCCAGCAGCCGCATCCAGGGGAAGGCCGGGGAGCTGTTTTTT
CASSRIQGKAGELFF
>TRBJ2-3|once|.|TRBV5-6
TGTGCCAGCAGCTTCGGTGAGGCAGATACGCAGTATTTT
CASSFGEADTQYF
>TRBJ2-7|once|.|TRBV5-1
TGCGCCAGCAGCGTAAGCTCCCCAGGATACGAGCAGTACTTC
CASSVSSPGYEQYF
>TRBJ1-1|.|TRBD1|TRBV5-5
TGTGCCAGCAGCTGGGACAGGGGGGGCGAAGCTTTCTTT
CASSWDRGGEAFF
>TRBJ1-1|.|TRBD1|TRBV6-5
TGTGCCAGCAGCCGGGACAGCTTGAACACTGAAGCTTTCTTT
CASSRDSLNTEAFF
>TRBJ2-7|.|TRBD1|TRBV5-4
TGTGCCAGCAGCTTGGGGGGACAGGAGCAGTACTTC
CASSLGGQEQYF
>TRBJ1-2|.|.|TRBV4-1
TGCGCCAGCAGCCAAGTTGGATCGGACTATGGCTACACCTTC
CASSQVGSDYGYTF
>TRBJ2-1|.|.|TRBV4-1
TGCGCCAGCAGCCAAGTTTCTAGTCAAATCAATGAGCAGTTCTTC
CASSQVSSQINEQFF
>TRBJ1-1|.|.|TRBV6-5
TGTGCCAGCAGCCTTCAGCGAGCTTCTGAAGCTTTCTTT
CASSLQRASEAFF
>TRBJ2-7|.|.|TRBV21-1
TGTGCCAGCAGCAAAAGGGGAAAAGAGGGGACTAGCGAGTACGAGCAGTACTTC
CASSKRGKEGTSEYEQYF
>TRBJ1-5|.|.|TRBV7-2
TGTGCCAGCAGTAGGTGGGGACTCGACAATCAGCCCCAGCATTTT
CASSRWGLDNQPQHF
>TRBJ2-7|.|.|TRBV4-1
TGCGCCAGCAGAGGGCCTAACTCTTACGAGCAGTACTTC
CASRGPNSYEQYF
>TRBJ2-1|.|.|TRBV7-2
TGTGCCAGCAGCTTAAATGTAAGGACTCGGCAGTTCTTC
CASSLNVRTRQFF
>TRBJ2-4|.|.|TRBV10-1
TGCGCCAGTGGCAGCCTAAACATTCAGTACTTC
CASGSLNIQYF
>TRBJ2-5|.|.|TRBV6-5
TGTGCCAGCAGTTACTCGACCAGGGGTGAGACCCAGTACTTC
CASSYSTRGETQYF
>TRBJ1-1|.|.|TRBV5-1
TGCGCCAGCAGGACAGGATTGAACACTGAAGCTTTCTTT
CASRTGLNTEAFF
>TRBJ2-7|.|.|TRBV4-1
TGCGCCAGCAGCCAAGGGGGCTTCGACTACGAGCAGTACTTC
CASSQGGFDYEQYF
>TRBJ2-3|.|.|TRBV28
TGTGCCAGCAGTAAAAGGGGGGGCCGAACAGATACGCAGTATTTT
CASSKRGGRTDTQYF
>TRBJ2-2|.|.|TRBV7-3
TGTGCCAGCAGCCCCGCGGGGAGTAAGGGGGAGCTGTTTTTT
CASSPAGSKGELFF
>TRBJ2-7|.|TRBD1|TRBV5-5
TGTGCCAGCAGCCCCGGGACAGGGGGTAGCGAGCAGTACTTC
CASSPGTGGSEQYF
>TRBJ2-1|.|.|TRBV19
TGTGCCAGTAGTGCTTTCCCCAACAATGAGCAGTTCTTC
CASSAFPNNEQFF
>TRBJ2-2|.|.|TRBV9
TGTGCCAGCAGCGTAGAACAGCAGGCCGGGGAGCTGTTTTTT
CASSVEQQAGELFF
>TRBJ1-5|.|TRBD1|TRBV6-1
TGTGCCAGCAGTGAATGGGACAGGGCGGGCAATCAGCCCCAGCATTTT
CASSEWDRAGNQPQHF
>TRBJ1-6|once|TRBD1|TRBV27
TGTGCCAGCAGTTTCGGGACAGTGGATTCACCCCTCCACTTT
CASSFGTVDSPLHF
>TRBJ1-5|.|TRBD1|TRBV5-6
TGTGCCAGCAGCACAGGGGGGGGGCCCCAGCATTTT
CASSTGGGPQHF
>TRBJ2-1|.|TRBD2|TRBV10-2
TGCGCCAGCAGTGGGGGACTAGGGGGGAAAAACTCCTACAATGAGCAGTTCTTC
CASSGGLGGKNSYNEQFF
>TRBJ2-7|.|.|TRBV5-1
TGCGCCAGCAGCTTGTTCGGGGAGTCCTACGAGCAGTACTTC
CASSLFGESYEQYF
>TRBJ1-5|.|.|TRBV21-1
TGTGCCAGCAGCAAAAGGAGGGGTAAGCCCCAGCATTTT
CASSKRRGKPQHF
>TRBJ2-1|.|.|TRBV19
TGTGCCAGTAGTATCTGGACGCGGAATGAGCAGTTCTTC
CASSIWTRNEQFF
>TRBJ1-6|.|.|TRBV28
TGTGCCAGCAGTTTTCGACAGTATAATTCACCCCTCCACTTT
CASSFRQYNSPLHF
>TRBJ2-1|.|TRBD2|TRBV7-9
TGTGCCAGCAGCTTTTCTAGCGGGAGGGCCGCTGAGCAGTTCTTC
CASSFSSGRAAEQFF
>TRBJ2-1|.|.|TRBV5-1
TGCGCCAGCAGAACGGACCCGGGACGCCACAATGAGCAGTTCTTC
CASRTDPGRHNEQFF
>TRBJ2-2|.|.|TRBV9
TGTGCCAGCAGCGTAGAGGGACCCCCGAACACCGGGGAGCTGTTTTTT
CASSVEGPPNTGELFF
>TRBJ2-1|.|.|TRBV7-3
TGTGCCAGCAGCTTAGCGGGCTGGGATGAGCAGTTCTTC
CASSLAGWDEQFF
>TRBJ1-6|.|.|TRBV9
TGTGCCAGCAGCGTAGGGCCGGGACCGCCGCTCTTCTCCTATAATTCACCCCTCCACTTT
CASSVGPGPPLFSYNSPLHF
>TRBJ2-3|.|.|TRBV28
TGTGCCAGCAGTCGCACAGATACGCAGTATTTT
CASSRTDTQYF
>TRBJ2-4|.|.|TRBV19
TGTGCCAGTAGTTGGGGAGGATGGGCCAAAAACATTCAGTACTTC
CASSWGGWAKNIQYF
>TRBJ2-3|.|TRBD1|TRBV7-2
TGTGCCAGCAGCGGACAGGGGTGGGTCGCAGATACGCAGTATTTT
CASSGQGWVADTQYF
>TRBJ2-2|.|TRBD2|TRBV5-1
TGCGCCAGCAGCACAGGACTAGGAGAGACCGGGGAGCTGTTTTTT
CASSTGLGETGELFF
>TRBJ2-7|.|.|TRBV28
TGTGCAAGTTCTAGAACCTACGAGCAGTACTTC
CASSRTYEQYF
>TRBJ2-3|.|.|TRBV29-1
TGCAGCGTTGTGCCGTTGAACACCCATACGCAGTATTTT
CSVVPLNTHTQYF
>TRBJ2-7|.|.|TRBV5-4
TGTGCCAGCAGCTTGGCCGGGCGGATACCCTACGAGCAGTACTTC
CASSLAGRIPYEQYF